The clone carrying this T cell receptor beta chain has a single count. The entry originates in a study of T-cell reconstitution after alpha-beta-depleted transplantation in children. The CDR3 is made up of 15 amino acids. Germline CDR1 is LGHNT and CDR2 is FRNRAP. J gave up 1 base and V 7 bases, and 9 bases lay outside the gene matches. During its preparation, the TCRbeta library received unique molecular identifiers. TCRdb ran MiXCR on the PCR reads and lists one entry per CDR3 protein. The repertoire holds 450,000 to 500,000 distinct CDR3 sequences, with 12% as singletons. The specimen was PBMCs from the stem cell graft donor, collected from the stem cell graft. The sequence came from a human donor who donated a stem cell graft to a child with combined immunodeficiency. The chain couples TRBV12-5 to TRBJ2-5; TRBD2 aligns across 7 bases. The CDR3 DNA reads TGTGCTAGTGCCCTACCGGGAGGTACCCAAGAGACCCAGTACTTC. This translates into CASALPGGTQETQYF. The variable domain in full, completed from reference TRBV12-5 and TRBJ2-5, reads DARVTQTPRHKVTEMGQEVTMRCQPILGHNTVFWYRQTMMQGLELLAYFRNRAPLDDSGMPKDRFSAEMPDATLATLKIQPSEPRDSAVYFCASALPGGTQETQYFGPGTRLLVL.